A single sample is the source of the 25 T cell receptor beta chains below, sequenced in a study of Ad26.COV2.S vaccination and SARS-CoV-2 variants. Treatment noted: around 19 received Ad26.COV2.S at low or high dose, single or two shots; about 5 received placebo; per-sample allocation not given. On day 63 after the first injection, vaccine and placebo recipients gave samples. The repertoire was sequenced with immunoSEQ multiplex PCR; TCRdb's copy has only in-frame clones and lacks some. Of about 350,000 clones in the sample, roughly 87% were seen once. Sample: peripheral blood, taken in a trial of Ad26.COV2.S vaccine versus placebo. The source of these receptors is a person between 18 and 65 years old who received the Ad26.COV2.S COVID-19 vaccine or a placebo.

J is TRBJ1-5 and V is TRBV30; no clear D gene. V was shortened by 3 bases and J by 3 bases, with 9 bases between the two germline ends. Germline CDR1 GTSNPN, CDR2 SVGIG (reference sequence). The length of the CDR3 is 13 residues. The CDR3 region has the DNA TGTGCCTGGAGGGCACAGAACAATCAGCCCCAGCATTTT. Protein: CAWRAQNNQPQHF.

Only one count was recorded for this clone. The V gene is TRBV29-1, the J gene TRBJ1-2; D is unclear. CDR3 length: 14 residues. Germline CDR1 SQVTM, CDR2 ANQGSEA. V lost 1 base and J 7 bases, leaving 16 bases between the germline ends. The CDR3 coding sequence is TGCAGCGTTGAAGTCGGGCGCCGGGTGCGTGGCTACACCTTC. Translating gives CSVEVGRRVRGYTF.

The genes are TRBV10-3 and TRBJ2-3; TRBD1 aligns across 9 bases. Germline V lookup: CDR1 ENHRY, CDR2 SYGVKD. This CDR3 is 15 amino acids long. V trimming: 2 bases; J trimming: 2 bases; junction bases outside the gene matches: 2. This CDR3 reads CAISEGTGHTDTQYF. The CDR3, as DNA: TGTGCCATCAGTGAGGGGACAGGGCACACAGATACGCAGTATTTT.

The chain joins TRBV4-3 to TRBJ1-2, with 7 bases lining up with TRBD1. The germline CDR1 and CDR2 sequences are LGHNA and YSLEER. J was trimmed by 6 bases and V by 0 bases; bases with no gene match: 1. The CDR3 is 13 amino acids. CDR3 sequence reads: CASSQDGTDGYTF. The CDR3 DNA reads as TGCGCCAGCAGCCAAGATGGGACAGATGGCTACACCTTC.

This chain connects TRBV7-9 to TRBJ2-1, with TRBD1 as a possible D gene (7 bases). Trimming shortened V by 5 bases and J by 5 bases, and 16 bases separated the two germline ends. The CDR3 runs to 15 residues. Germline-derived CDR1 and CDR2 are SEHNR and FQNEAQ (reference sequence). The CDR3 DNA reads TGTGCCAGCAGCGTATCGACAGGGAGGAACAATGAGCAGTTCTTC. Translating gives CASSVSTGRNNEQFF.

CDR3 residues: CASSEGVRGGTSGNTIYF. The CDR3 nucleotides read TGTGCCAGCAGTGAAGGAGTCAGGGGTGGTACGAGTGGAAACACCATATATTTT. The rearrangement joins TRBV2 to TRBJ1-3, with D tentatively TRBD1 (6 bases). This CDR3 has 18 amino acids. Germline loops: CDR1 SNHLY, CDR2 FYNNEI. V was cut by 1 base and J by 3 bases, with 19 bases left in between.

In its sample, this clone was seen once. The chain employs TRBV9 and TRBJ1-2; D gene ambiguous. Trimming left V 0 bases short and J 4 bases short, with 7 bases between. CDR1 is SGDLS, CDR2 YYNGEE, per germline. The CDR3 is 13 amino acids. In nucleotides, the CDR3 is TGTGCCAGCAGCGTAGGACCCCTCTATGGCTACACCTTC. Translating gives CASSVGPLYGYTF. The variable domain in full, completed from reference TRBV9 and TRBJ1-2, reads DSGVTQTPKHLITATGQRVTLRCSPRSGDLSVYWYQQSLDQGLQFLIQYYNGEERAKGNILERFSAQQFPDLHSELNLSSLELGDSALYFCASSVGPLYGYTFGSGTRLTVV.

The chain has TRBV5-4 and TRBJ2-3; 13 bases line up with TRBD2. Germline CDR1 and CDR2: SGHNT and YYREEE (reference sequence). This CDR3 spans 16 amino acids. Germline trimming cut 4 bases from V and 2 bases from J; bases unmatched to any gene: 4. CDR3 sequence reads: CASSRTSGGDTDTQYF. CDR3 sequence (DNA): TGTGCCAGCAGCAGAACTAGCGGGGGGGACACAGATACGCAGTATTTT.

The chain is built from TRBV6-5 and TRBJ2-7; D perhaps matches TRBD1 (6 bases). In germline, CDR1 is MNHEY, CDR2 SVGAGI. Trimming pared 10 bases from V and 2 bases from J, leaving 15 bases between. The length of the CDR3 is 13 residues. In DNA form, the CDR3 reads TGTGCCATAACGGACAGAACTACCTACGAGCAGTACTTC. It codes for CAITDRTTYEQYF.

The CDR3, as DNA: TGTGCCAGCAGCTTTACACCGGACTCTAATGAAAAACTGTTTTTT. Protein sequence: CASSFTPDSNEKLFF. V gene TRBV7-8 combines with J gene TRBJ1-4; unclear D gene. Trimming removed 3 bases at V and 3 bases at J, with 11 bases between. The length of the CDR3 is 15 residues. Germline V gene sequence: CDR1 SGHVS, CDR2 FQNEAQ.

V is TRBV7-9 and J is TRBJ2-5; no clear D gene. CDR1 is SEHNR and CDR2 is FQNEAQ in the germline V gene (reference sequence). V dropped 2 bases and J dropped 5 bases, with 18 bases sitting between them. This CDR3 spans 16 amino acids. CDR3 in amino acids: CASSLSMTNLIETQYF. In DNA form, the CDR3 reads TGTGCCAGCAGCTTATCGATGACCAATCTGATCGAGACCCAGTACTTC.

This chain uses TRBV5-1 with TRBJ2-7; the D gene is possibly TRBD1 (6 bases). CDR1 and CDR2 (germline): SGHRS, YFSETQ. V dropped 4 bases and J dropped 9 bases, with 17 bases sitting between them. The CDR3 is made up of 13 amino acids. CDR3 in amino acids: CASSPLGQPGQYF. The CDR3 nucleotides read TGCGCCAGCAGCCCCCTCGGACAGCCCGGGCAGTACTTC.

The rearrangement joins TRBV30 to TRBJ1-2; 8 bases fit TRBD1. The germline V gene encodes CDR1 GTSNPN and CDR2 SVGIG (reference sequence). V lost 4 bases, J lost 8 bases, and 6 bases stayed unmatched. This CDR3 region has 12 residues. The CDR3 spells CAWTGGWYGYTF. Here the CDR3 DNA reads TGTGCCTGGACAGGGGGCTGGTACGGCTACACCTTC.

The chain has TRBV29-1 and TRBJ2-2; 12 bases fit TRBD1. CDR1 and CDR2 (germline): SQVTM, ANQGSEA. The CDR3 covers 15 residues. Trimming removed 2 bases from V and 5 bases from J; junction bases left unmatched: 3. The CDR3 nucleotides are TGCAGCGTTGAAAGGGACAGGGGGCAAACCGGGGAGCTGTTTTTT. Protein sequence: CSVERDRGQTGELFF.

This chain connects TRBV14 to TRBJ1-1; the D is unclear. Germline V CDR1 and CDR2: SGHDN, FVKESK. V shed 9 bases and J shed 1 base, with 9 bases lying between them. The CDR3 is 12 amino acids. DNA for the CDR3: TGTGCCAGTCGACGGGGGAACACTGAAGCTTTCTTT. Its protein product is CASRRGNTEAFF. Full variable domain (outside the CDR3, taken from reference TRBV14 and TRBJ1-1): EAGVTQFPSHSVIEKGQTVTLRCDPISGHDNLYWYRRVMGKEIKFLLHFVKESKQDESGMPNNRFLAERTGGTYSTLKVQPAELEDSGVYFCASRRGNTEAFFGQGTRLTVV.

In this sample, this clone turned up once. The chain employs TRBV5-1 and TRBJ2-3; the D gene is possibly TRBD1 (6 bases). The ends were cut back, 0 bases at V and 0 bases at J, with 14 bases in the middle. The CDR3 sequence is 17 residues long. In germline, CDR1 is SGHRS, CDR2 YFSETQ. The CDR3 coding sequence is TGCGCCAGCAGCTTGGGGACCACAGGGTTTAGCACAGATACGCAGTATTTT. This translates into CASSLGTTGFSTDTQYF. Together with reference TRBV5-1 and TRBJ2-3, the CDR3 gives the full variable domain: KAGVTQTPRYLIKTRGQQVTLSCSPISGHRSVSWYQQTPGQGLQFLFEYFSETQRNKGNFPGRFSGRQFSNSRSEMNVSTLELGDSALYLCASSLGTTGFSTDTQYFGPGTRLTVL.

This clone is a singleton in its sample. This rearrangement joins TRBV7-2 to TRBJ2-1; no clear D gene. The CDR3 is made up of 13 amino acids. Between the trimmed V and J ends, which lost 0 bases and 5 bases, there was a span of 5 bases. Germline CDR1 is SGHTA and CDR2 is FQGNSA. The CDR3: CASSLARDNEQFF. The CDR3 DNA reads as TGTGCCAGCAGCTTAGCCCGCGACAATGAGCAGTTCTTC.

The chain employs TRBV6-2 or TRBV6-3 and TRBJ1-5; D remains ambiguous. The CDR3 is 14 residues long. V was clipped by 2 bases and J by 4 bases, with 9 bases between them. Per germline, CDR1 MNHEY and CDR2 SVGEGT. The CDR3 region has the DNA TGTGCCAGCAGTTACCGGCAGCAGAATCAGCCCCAGCATTTT. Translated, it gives CASSYRQQNQPQHF.

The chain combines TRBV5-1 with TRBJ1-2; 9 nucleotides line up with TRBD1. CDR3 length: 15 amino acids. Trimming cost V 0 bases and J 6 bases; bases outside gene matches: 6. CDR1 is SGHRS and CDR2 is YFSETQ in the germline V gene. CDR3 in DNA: TGCGCCAGCAGCTTGGCGTTAGGGACAGGGCATGGCTACACCTTC. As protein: CASSLALGTGHGYTF.

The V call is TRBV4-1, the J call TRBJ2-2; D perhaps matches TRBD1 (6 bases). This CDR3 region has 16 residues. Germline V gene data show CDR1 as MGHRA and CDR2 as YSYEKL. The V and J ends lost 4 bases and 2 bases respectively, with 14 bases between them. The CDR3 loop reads CASSPQGTRNTGELFF. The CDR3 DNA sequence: TGCGCCAGCAGCCCTCAAGGGACAAGAAACACCGGGGAGCTGTTTTTT.

This CDR3 reads CASSLVGGSVTMKTQYF. The CDR3 coding sequence is TGTGCCAGCAGCCTCGTGGGGGGCTCAGTTACAATGAAGACCCAGTACTTC. V gene TRBV7-8 combines with J gene TRBJ2-5; D may be TRBD1 or TRBD2 (6 bases each). The CDR3 loop spans 17 amino acids. V dropped 5 bases and J dropped 6 bases, with 25 bases sitting between them. The germline CDR1 and CDR2 sequences are SGHVS and FQNEAQ.

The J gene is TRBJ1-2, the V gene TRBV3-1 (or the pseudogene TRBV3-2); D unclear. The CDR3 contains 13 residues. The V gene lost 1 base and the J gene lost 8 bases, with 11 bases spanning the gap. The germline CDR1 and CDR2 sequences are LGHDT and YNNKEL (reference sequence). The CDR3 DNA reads TGTGCCAGCAGCCAAGGGCAGGCCCTGGGCTACACCTTC. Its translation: CASSQGQALGYTF.

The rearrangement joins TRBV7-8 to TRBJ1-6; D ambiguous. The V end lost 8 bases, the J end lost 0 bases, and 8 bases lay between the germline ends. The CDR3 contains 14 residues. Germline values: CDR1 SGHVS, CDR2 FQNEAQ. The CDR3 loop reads CASRHVSYNSPLHF. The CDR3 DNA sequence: TGTGCCAGCCGCCACGTCTCCTATAATTCACCCCTCCACTTT.

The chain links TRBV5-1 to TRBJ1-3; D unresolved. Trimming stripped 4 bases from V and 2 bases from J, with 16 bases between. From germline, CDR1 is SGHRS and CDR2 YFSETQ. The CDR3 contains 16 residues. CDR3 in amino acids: CASSTQVPSAGNTIYF. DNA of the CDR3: TGCGCCAGCAGCACCCAAGTTCCGTCGGCTGGAAACACCATATATTTT.

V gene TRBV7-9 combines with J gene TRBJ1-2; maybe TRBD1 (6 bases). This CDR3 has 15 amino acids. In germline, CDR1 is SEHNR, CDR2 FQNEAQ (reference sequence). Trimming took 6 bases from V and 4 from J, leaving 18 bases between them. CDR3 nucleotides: TGTGCCAGCAGGCCTGGAGGGGGGAACTCCTATGGCTACACCTTC. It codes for CASRPGGGNSYGYTF.